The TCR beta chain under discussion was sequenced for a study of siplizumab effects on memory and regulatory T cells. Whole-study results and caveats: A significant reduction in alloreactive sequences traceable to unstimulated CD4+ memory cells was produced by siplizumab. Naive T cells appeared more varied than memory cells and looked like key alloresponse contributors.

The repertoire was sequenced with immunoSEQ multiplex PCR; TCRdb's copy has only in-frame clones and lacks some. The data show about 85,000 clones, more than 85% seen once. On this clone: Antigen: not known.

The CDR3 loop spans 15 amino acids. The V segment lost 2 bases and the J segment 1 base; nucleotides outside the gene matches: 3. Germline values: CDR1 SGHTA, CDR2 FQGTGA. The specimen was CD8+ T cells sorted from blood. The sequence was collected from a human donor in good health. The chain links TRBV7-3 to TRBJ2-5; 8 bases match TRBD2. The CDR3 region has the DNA TGTGCCAGCAGCTTAGCGGGAGGCATCCAAGAGACCCAGTACTTC. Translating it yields CASSLAGGIQETQYF. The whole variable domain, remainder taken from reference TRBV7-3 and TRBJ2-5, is GAGVSQTPSNKVTEKGKYVELRCDPISGHTALYWYRQSLGQGPEFLIYFQGTGAADDSGLPNDRFFAVRPEGSVSTLKIQRTERGDSAVYLCASSLAGGIQETQYFGPGTRLLVL.